The source of this T cell receptor beta chain is a study of cytomegalovirus exposure and HLA in healthy donors. Whole-study results and caveats: According to the study, around 150 TCR beta chains were cytomegalovirus-associated.

Concerning this clone: Its specificity is unknown.

The PCR had 60 Vbeta and 13 Jbeta primers. The method was immunoSEQ multiplex PCR; TCRdb's version includes in-frame clones alone and lacks a portion of them. The sample carries 50,000 to 65,000 clones, 82% recorded once. V was clipped by 1 base and J by 6 bases, with 13 bases between them. The CDR3 is 15 residues long. CDR1 is MNHNS, CDR2 SASEGT, per germline. Material for sequencing was PBMCs. The J gene is TRBJ1-5, the V gene TRBV6-1, with D tentatively TRBD1 (6 bases). The TCR sequence derives from a woman under 30 in good health and CMV-seronegative. CDR3 DNA sequence: TGTGCCAGCAGTGAAGGGGGACATGGGGGTCAGCCCCAGCATTTT. As protein: CASSEGGHGGQPQHF.